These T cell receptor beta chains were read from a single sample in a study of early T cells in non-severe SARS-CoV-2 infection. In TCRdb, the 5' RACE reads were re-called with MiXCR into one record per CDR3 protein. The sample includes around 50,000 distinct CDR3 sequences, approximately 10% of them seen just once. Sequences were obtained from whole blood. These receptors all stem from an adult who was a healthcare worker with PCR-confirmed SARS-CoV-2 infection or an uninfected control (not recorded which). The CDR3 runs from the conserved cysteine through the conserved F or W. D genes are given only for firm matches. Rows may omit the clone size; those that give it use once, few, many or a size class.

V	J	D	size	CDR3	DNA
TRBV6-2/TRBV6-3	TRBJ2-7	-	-	CASTRVPAIYEQYF	TGTGCCAGCACCCGGGTCCCCGCCATCTACGAGCAGTACTTC
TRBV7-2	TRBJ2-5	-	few	CASTLWGETQYF	TGTGCCAGCACCCTCTGGGGGGAGACCCAGTACTTC
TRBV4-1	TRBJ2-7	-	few	CASSPGRVSYEQYF	TGCGCCAGCAGCCCGGGACGGGTCTCCTACGAGCAGTACTTC
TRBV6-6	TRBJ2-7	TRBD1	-	CASSYSPGQGYYEQYF	TGTGCCAGCAGTTACTCACCGGGACAGGGGTACTACGAGCAGTACTTC
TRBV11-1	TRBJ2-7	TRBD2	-	CASSSGQRGGPNEQYF	TGTGCCAGCAGCTCAGGCCAGCGGGGGGGCCCAAACGAGCAGTACTTC
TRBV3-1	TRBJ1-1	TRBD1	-	CASSSPDRADTEAFF	TGTGCCAGCAGCTCACCGGACAGGGCGGACACTGAAGCTTTCTTT
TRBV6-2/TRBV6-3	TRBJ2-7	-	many	CASSRGPTSSYEQYF	TGTGCCAGCAGCCGGGGACCGACGAGCTCCTACGAGCAGTACTTC
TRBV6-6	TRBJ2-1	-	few	CASSYSQTSSYNEQFF	TGTGCCAGCAGTTACTCCCAGACGAGCTCCTACAATGAGCAGTTCTTC
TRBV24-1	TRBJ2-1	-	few	CATSDGAEISYNEQFF	TGTGCCACCAGTGATGGGGCGGAGATCTCCTACAATGAGCAGTTCTTC
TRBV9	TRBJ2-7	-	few	CASSLGQAEQYF	TGTGCCAGCAGCCTAGGGCAAGCCGAGCAGTACTTC
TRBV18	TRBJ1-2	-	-	CASSPPGHYGYTF	TGTGCCAGCTCACCACCCGGGCACTATGGCTACACCTTC
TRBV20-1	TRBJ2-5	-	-	CSAGGDVGANQETQYF	TGCAGTGCTGGAGGGGATGTGGGGGCGAACCAAGAGACCCAGTACTTC
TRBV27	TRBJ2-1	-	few	CASSPSKGVGEQFF	TGTGCCAGCAGTCCTAGCAAGGGGGTTGGGGAGCAGTTCTTC
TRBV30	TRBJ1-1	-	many	CAWSEAKHTEAFF	TGTGCCTGGAGTGAGGCGAAGCACACTGAAGCTTTCTTT
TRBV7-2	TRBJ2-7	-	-	CASSFPTSSYEQYF	TGTGCCAGCAGCTTCCCGACTAGCTCCTACGAGCAGTACTTC
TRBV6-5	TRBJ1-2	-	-	CASGTSNYGYTF	TGTGCCAGCGGGACATCGAACTATGGCTACACCTTC
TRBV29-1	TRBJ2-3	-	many	CSDYTDTQYF	TGCAGCGACTACACAGATACGCAGTATTTT
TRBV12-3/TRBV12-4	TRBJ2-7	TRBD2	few	CASSAGGPLEQYF	TGTGCCAGCAGCGCGGGAGGCCCCCTCGAGCAGTACTTC
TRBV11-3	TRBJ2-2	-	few	CASSSQDVRKDTGELFF	TGTGCCAGCAGCTCTCAGGACGTCAGAAAGGACACCGGGGAGCTGTTTTTT
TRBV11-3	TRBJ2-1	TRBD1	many	CASSLEGTGVREFF	TGTGCCAGCAGCTTAGAAGGGACAGGGGTACGTGAGTTCTTC
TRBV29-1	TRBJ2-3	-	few	CSVGHSLGTQYF	TGCAGCGTTGGCCACTCCCTCGGGACGCAGTATTTT
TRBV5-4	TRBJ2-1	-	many	CASTIQDRSGEQFF	TGTGCCAGCACCATCCAAGACAGGTCTGGTGAGCAGTTCTTC